The clone carrying this T cell receptor beta chain was observed many times. Its antigen is currently unknown. The CDR3 is cut off 3 residues early in the read; its end comes from the germline J gene. The sample comes from a study of T cell clonality in common variable immunodeficiency. Notes on the study in general: Fewer deletions and N-nucleotide insertions were reportedly seen in common variable immunodeficiency TCR beta sequences.

Some clones are missing from TCRdb's copy, which holds only in-frame ones; the method was immunoSEQ multiplex PCR. This table holds over 30,000 clones with no singletons; the top ten claim less than 7%. Germline V lookup: CDR1 SGHTA, CDR2 FQGTGA. The CDR3 loop spans 17 amino acids. The V gene end was trimmed by 4 bases and the J gene end by 6 bases; junction bases not matched to a gene: 13. The chain employs TRBV7-3 and TRBJ2-4, with TRBD1 identical over 9 bases. Sequencing input: peripheral blood mononuclear cells. The receptor was derived from a human donor with common variable immunodeficiency. The CDR3 here is CASSSRPGQGYGNIQYF. The sequenced part of the CDR3 DNA is TGTGCCAGCAGCTCTAGACCGGGACAGGGTTACGGAAACATT. Together with reference TRBV7-3 and TRBJ2-4, the CDR3 gives the full variable domain: GAGVSQTPSNKVTEKGKYVELRCDPISGHTALYWYRQSLGQGPEFLIYFQGTGAADDSGLPNDRFFAVRPEGSVSTLKIQRTERGDSAVYLCASSSRPGQGYGNIQYFGAGTRLSVL.